This TCR beta chain was captured in a study of monozygotic twins with inflammatory bowel disease. The length of the CDR3 is 16 residues. Germline lookup yields CDR1 SGHKS and CDR2 YYEKEE (reference sequence). About this clonotype: As yet, its antigen is unknown.

Study-wide results and limits: No distinction between different T cell subtypes was possible.

TCRdb reanalyzed the 5' RACE reads, giving one entry per CDR3 protein sequence and no DNA. The sample holds about 210,000 distinct CDR3 sequences. V gene TRBV5-5 combines with J gene TRBJ2-2; there is no DNA to check the TCRdb D call of TRBD1. The source material was blood. This TCR was recovered from a human donor with ulcerative colitis or Crohn's disease, or a healthy co-twin of an affected twin (not recorded which). The CDR3 sequence is CASSLRTGANTGELFF.